The 13 T cell receptor beta chains presented below share a single source sample, sequenced in a study of cytomegalovirus exposure and HLA in healthy donors. PCR employed 60 Vbeta and 13 Jbeta primers. Some clones are missing from TCRdb's copy, which holds only in-frame ones; the method was immunoSEQ multiplex PCR. The data hold roughly 190,000 clones, with roughly 77% observed a single time. Material for sequencing was PBMCs. These TCRs come from a man aged 40-50 years in good health and CMV-seropositive.

J is TRBJ1-5 and V is TRBV6-5; TRBD1 matches 12 bases. The V gene end was trimmed by 2 bases and the J gene end by 7 bases; junction bases not matched to a gene: 6. The CDR3 is made up of 16 amino acids. CDR1 MNHEY and CDR2 SVGAGI come from the germline V gene. Here the CDR3 DNA reads TGTGCCAGCAGTTACGGGACAGGGGGCGTTGGACAGCCCCAGCATTTT. Translation gives CASSYGTGGVGQPQHF.

The CDR3: CASSLGHGLGETQYF. CDR3 coding DNA: TGTGCCAGCAGCTTAGGACACGGTCTGGGGGAGACCCAGTACTTC. This sequence joins TRBV7-3 and TRBJ2-5, with a possible D match to TRBD1 (5 bases). Per germline, CDR1 SGHTA and CDR2 FQGTGA. This CDR3 region has 15 residues. V lost 2 bases, J lost 5 bases, and 15 bases lay in between.

The V gene is TRBV27, the J gene TRBJ2-3, with unresolved D. V lost 0 bases and J 1 base, leaving 8 bases between the germline ends. This CDR3 is built from 15 residues. From germline, CDR1 is MNHEY and CDR2 SMNVEV (reference sequence). CDR3: CASSLSSIGTDTQYF. The CDR3 coding sequence is TGTGCCAGCAGTTTATCGAGCATCGGCACAGATACGCAGTATTTT.

Here the CDR3 DNA reads TGCGCCAGCAGCCATAGACAGGGGGCAGGCGAGCAGTACTTC. Amino acid sequence: CASSHRQGAGEQYF. The chain is built from TRBV4-1 and TRBJ2-7; 10 nucleotides line up with TRBD1. J gave up 6 bases and V 3 bases, and 5 bases lay outside the gene matches. CDR1 MGHRA and CDR2 YSYEKL come from the germline V gene. The CDR3 is 14 amino acids.

The chain links TRBV7-9 to TRBJ1-5; 8 bases are a match to TRBD1. V lost 4 bases to trimming and J lost 4 bases; unmatched junction nucleotides: 6. Per the germline V gene, CDR1 is SEHNR and CDR2 is FQNEAQ (reference sequence). The CDR3 length is 15 residues. The CDR3 spells CASSSTDRENQPQHF. The CDR3 bases are TGTGCCAGCAGCTCCACGGACAGGGAAAATCAGCCCCAGCATTTT.

The CDR3 sequence is CSVRGANTGELFF. The CDR3 region has the DNA TGCAGCGTTCGGGGGGCGAACACCGGGGAGCTGTTTTTT. This rearrangement joins TRBV29-1 to TRBJ2-2, with 7 positions matching TRBD2. Losses at the gene ends were 5 bases for V and 0 bases for J; bases not matched to a gene: 0. Per the germline V gene, CDR1 is SQVTM and CDR2 is ANQGSEA. The CDR3 runs to 13 residues.

The DNA for the CDR3 is TGCAGCGTCGTCACTCCGGCGGGCTACGAGCAGTACTTC. Translation: CSVVTPAGYEQYF. The rearrangement uses TRBV29-1 and TRBJ2-7, with D perhaps matching TRBD2 (5 bases). Germline CDR1 is SQVTM and CDR2 is ANQGSEA. The CDR3 is made up of 13 amino acids. Trimming cost V 6 bases and J 3 bases, with 15 bases left between them.

This clone has just a few counts. The gene calls are TRBV6-5 and TRBJ2-3; 11 positions match TRBD2. The trim removed 6 bases at V and 5 bases at J, leaving 7 bases unmatched. The CDR3 loop spans 15 amino acids. In germline, CDR1 is MNHEY, CDR2 SVGAGI. The CDR3 reads CASRIAGGPLDTQYF. For the CDR3, the DNA is TGTGCCAGCAGAATAGCGGGGGGGCCTTTAGATACGCAGTATTTT.

The rearrangement uses TRBV2 and TRBJ2-5; D perhaps matches TRBD2 (5 bases). CDR3 size: 14 residues. The V and J ends lost 2 bases and 5 bases respectively, with 12 bases between them. The germline gives CDR1 SNHLY, CDR2 FYNNEI. CDR3 DNA: TGTGCCAGCAGTGAATGGATGGGGAGTGAGACCCAGTACTTC. It yields the protein CASSEWMGSETQYF.

The rearrangement joins TRBV18 to TRBJ1-1; 8 nucleotides match TRBD1. CDR3 length equals 17 residues. After removal of 5 bases from V and 0 bases from J, the junction contained 11 bases not matched to a gene. Germline V lookup: CDR1 KGHSH, CDR2 LQKENI. Here the CDR3 reads CASSTGQGRFLNTEAFF. In nucleotides, the CDR3 is TGTGCCAGCTCAACTGGACAGGGAAGGTTCTTGAACACTGAAGCTTTCTTT.

This chain uses TRBV10-3 with TRBJ2-7; 9 bases fit TRBD2. The J segment lost 0 bases and the V segment lost 8 bases, leaving 17 bases of the junction unmatched. The CDR3 loop spans 18 amino acids. Germline V lookup: CDR1 ENHRY, CDR2 SYGVKD. Here the CDR3 reads CAIGETSGNIHSSYEQYF. Here the CDR3 DNA reads TGTGCCATCGGGGAGACTAGCGGAAATATCCATAGCTCCTACGAGCAGTACTTC.

The gene calls are TRBV27 and TRBJ1-5; D gene unclear. The CDR3 has 14 amino acids. V gave up 0 bases and J gave up 5 bases, with 8 bases separating them. Germline lookup yields CDR1 MNHEY and CDR2 SMNVEV (reference sequence). In DNA form, the CDR3 reads TGTGCCAGCAGTTTATCCGGGGTTTATCAGCCCCAGCATTTT. It yields the protein CASSLSGVYQPQHF.

The chain combines TRBV6-5 with TRBJ2-5; TRBD2 is a possible D gene (6 bases). CDR3 size: 14 residues. The germline V gene has CDR1 MNHEY and CDR2 SVGAGI. The V gene lost 0 bases and the J gene lost 4 bases, with 9 bases spanning the gap. CDR3 nucleotide sequence: TGTGCCAGCAGTTACTCGGAGGGTGGAGAGACCCAGTACTTC. This gives the protein CASSYSEGGETQYF.